A few counts support the clone carrying this TCR beta chain. These data are taken from a study of blood T cell repertoires in COVID-19. In the study's own analysis: The assay estimated nucleated cells by amplifying reference gene primers. Profiling relied on immunoSEQ multiplex PCR, and the TCRdb table lists in-frame clones only, not all of them. V and J calls plus clone size are reproduced from that table; the DNA served to infer D and trimming. Counted here are about 57,000 clones, roughly nine tenths occurring once; the ten biggest clones make up approximately 20%. CDR1 is SGDLS and CDR2 is YYNGEE in the germline V gene. The CDR3 totals 13 residues. V lost 5 bases and J lost 9, with 15 bases in between.

Material: peripheral blood. The V call is TRBV9, the J call TRBJ2-1; D might be TRBD2 (6 bases). The TCR sequence derives from a woman older than 75 with COVID-19, enrolled during active disease. The CDR3 nucleotides are TGTGCCAGCAGAGGACCCCCCGGGAGTGAGCAGTTCTTC. Protein product: CASRGPPGSEQFF.